The 8 T cell receptor beta chains presented below share a single source sample, sequenced in a study of shared T cell receptors in the human thymus. Method: immunoSEQ multiplex PCR; TCRdb's copy keeps in-frame clones and lacks some. The profile shows 600,000 to 900,000 clones, 80% to 90% of them singletons. In addition, the sample was reused for a study of human thymus T cells.

Sequenced: thymocytes. The receptors derive from a girl under three years old with a congenital heart defect.

CDR3 amino acids: CASSSRQGVADTQYF. The CDR3 DNA sequence: TGCGCCAGCAGCTCCCGACAGGGGGTGGCAGATACGCAGTATTTT. The chain recombines TRBV5-1 with TRBJ2-3; 9 nucleotides agree with TRBD1. The length of the CDR3 is 15 residues. The germline CDR1 and CDR2 sequences are SGHRS and YFSETQ. The J segment lost 4 bases and the V segment lost 3 bases, leaving 6 bases of the junction unmatched.

This chain links TRBV15 with TRBJ1-6; 8 positions agree with TRBD1. V shed 1 base, J shed 2 bases, and the junction held 19 bases outside the gene matches. CDR1 LNHNV and CDR2 YYDKDF come from the germline V gene (reference sequence). The CDR3 consists of 22 residues. The CDR3 loop is CATSRGQSPRQGAFAYNSPLHF. CDR3 coding DNA: TGTGCCACCAGCAGAGGACAGAGCCCGCGGCAGGGGGCGTTCGCCTATAATTCACCCCTCCACTTT.

This chain links TRBV7-2 with TRBJ1-6; 12 bases map to TRBD1. This CDR3 region has 18 residues. J lost 8 bases, V lost 1 base, and 9 bases had no gene match. The germline CDR1 and CDR2 sequences are SGHTA and FQGNSA. CDR3 sequence (DNA): TGTGCCAGCAGCTTAGGGAAAGGGACAGGGGGCGTTCATTCACCCCTCCACTTT. Translating gives CASSLGKGTGGVHSPLHF.

V usage is TRBV27 and J usage is TRBJ1-2; 12 bases align to TRBD1. J lost 10 bases, V lost 3 bases, and 3 bases had no gene match. Germline CDR1 and CDR2: MNHEY and SMNVEV (reference sequence). This CDR3 spans 13 amino acids. The DNA of the CDR3 is TGTGCCAGCAGTTTGGGACAGGGGGCCCACTACACCTTC. This sequence encodes CASSLGQGAHYTF.

V gene TRBV12-5 combines with J gene TRBJ2-7; the match to TRBD2 covers 7 bases. Germline loops: CDR1 LGHNT, CDR2 FRNRAP. V was pared by 2 bases and J by 1 base, with 5 bases of the junction left unmatched. There are 15 residues in the CDR3. CDR3 bases: TGTGCTAGTGGTTTGTGGCGGGGGTCGTCCTACGAGCAGTACTTC. It codes for CASGLWRGSSYEQYF. The full variable domain, rest sourced from reference TRBV12-5 and TRBJ2-7, is DARVTQTPRHKVTEMGQEVTMRCQPILGHNTVFWYRQTMMQGLELLAYFRNRAPLDDSGMPKDRFSAEMPDATLATLKIQPSEPRDSAVYFCASGLWRGSSYEQYFGPGTRLTVT.

With regard to this clone: The same CDR3 is also encoded by other DNA sequences in this sample. The chain couples TRBV2 to TRBJ1-6, with D possibly being TRBD1 (6 bases). The length of the CDR3 is 15 residues. The germline V gene encodes CDR1 SNHLY and CDR2 FYNNEI. The V gene lost 6 bases and the J gene lost 12 bases, with 21 bases spanning the gap. The CDR3 loop is CASSPRIRQVVPLHF. For the CDR3, the DNA is TGTGCCAGCAGCCCAAGAATTAGACAGGTTGTACCCCTCCACTTT.

The chain combines TRBV18 with TRBJ2-7; 9 bases agree with TRBD1. V dropped 4 bases and J dropped 2; count of bases not matched to a gene: 9. The CDR3 runs to 16 residues. Germline assignment: CDR1 KGHSH and CDR2 LQKENI. Here the CDR3 reads CASSRPLTGGPYEQYF. DNA of the CDR3: TGTGCCAGCTCACGCCCTCTTACAGGGGGCCCCTACGAGCAGTACTTC.

This rearrangement joins TRBV14 to TRBJ2-7, with 7 bases that match TRBD1. CDR3 length equals 14 residues. Trimming removed 3 bases from V and 3 bases from J; junction bases left unmatched: 5. The germline V gene has CDR1 SGHDN and CDR2 FVKESK. The CDR3 sequence: CASSHSGGIYEQYF. Written as DNA, the CDR3 is TGTGCCAGCAGCCATTCAGGGGGTATCTACGAGCAGTACTTC.